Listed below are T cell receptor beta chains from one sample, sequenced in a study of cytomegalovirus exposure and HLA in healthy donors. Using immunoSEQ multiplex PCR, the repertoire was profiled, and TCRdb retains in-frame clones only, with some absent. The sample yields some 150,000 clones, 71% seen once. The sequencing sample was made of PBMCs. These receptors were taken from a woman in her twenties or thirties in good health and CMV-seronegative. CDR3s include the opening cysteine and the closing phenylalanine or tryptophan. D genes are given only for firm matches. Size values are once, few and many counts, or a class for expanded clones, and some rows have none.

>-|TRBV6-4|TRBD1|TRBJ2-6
CASSGWDRGGSGANVLTF
TGTGCCAGCAGTGGATGGGACAGGGGAGGATCTGGGGCCAACGTCCTGACTTTC
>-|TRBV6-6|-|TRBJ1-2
CASSYSTDYGYTF
TGTGCCAGCAGTTACTCGACAGACTATGGCTACACCTTC
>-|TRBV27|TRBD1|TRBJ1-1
CASSNLGQMNTEAFF
TGTGCCAGCAGTAACCTGGGACAGATGAACACTGAAGCTTTCTTT
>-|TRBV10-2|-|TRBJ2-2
CASSPPGGLNTGELFF
TGCGCCAGCAGCCCACCCGGGGGGCTTAACACCGGGGAGCTGTTTTTT
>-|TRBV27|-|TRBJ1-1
CASSSPVVSEAFF
TGTGCCAGCAGTTCCCCAGTGGTATCTGAAGCTTTCTTT
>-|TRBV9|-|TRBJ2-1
CASSVVGGIGDEQFF
TGTGCCAGCAGCGTAGTGGGCGGGATAGGGGATGAGCAGTTCTTC
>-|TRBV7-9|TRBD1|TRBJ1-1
CASSLEQGKAFF
TGTGCCAGCAGCTTGGAACAGGGGAAAGCTTTCTTT
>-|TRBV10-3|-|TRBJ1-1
CAISESKAGNTEAFF
TGTGCCATCAGTGAGTCGAAGGCGGGGAACACTGAAGCTTTCTTT
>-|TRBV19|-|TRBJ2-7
CASSIRIAYEQYF
TGTGCCAGTAGTATACGGATAGCTTACGAGCAGTACTTC
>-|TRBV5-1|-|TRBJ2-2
CASSLMVLGTSNTGELFF
TGCGCCAGCAGCTTGATGGTTCTCGGGACTTCGAACACCGGGGAGCTGTTTTTT
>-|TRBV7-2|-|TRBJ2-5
CASSLVSSQETQYF
TGTGCCAGCAGCTTAGTCTCCAGTCAAGAGACCCAGTACTTC
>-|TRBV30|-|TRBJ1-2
CAWSLGGGYTF
TGTGCCTGGAGTCTGGGAGGTGGCTACACCTTC
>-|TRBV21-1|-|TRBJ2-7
CASSSCLAGAFEQYF
TGTGCCAGCAGCAGCTGTTTAGCGGGAGCTTTCGAGCAGTACTTC
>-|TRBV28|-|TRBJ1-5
CASSFGGLGQPQHF
TGTGCCAGCAGTTTCGGGGGGCTAGGTCAGCCCCAGCATTTT
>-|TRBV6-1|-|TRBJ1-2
CASRPGTLYGYTF
TGTGCCAGCCGCCCCGGGACTCTCTATGGCTACACCTTC
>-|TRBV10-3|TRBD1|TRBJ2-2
CAISYLQGQVNPTNTGELFF
TGTGCCATCAGCTACCTCCAAGGACAGGTTAATCCAACGAACACCGGGGAGCTGTTTTTT
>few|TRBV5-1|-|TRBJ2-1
CASSFTGSIDEQFF
TGCGCCAGCAGCTTCACCGGGAGTATCGATGAGCAGTTCTTC
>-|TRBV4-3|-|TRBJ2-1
CASSQPDRYNEQFF
TGCGCCAGCAGCCAACCAGACAGATACAATGAGCAGTTCTTC
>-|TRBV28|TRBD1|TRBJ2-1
CALSAGGVYSSYNEQFF
TGTGCCCTAAGTGCAGGGGGCGTTTATAGCTCCTACAATGAGCAGTTCTTC
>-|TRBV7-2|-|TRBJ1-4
CASSLDREKLFF
TGTGCCAGCAGCTTAGATCGGGAAAAACTGTTTTTT
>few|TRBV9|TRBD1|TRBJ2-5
CASSEGTVMETQYF
TGTGCCAGCAGCGAAGGGACAGTCATGGAGACCCAGTACTTC
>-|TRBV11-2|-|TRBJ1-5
CASSEAGQPQHF
TGTGCCAGCAGCGAAGCAGGGCAGCCCCAGCATTTT
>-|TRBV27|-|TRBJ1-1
CASSLGGDYTEAFF
TGTGCCAGCAGTTTAGGGGGGGATTACACTGAAGCTTTCTTT
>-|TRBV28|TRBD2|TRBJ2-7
CASSQSGSSYEQYF
TGTGCCAGCAGCCAAAGCGGGAGCTCCTACGAGCAGTACTTC
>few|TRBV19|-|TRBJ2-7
CASSPLSGRNSYEQYF
TGTGCCAGTAGTCCACTCTCAGGTAGGAACTCCTACGAGCAGTACTTC
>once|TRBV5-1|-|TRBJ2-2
CASSKGLDTGELFF
TGCGCCAGCAGCAAGGGACTTGACACCGGGGAGCTGTTTTTT